A single sample is the source of the 13 T cell receptor beta chains below, sequenced in a study of early T cells in non-severe SARS-CoV-2 infection. One entry per CDR3 protein results from TCRdb running MiXCR on the 5' RACE reads. Of approximately 70,000 distinct CDR3 sequences in the sample, 9.5% to 15% were seen once. The sequencing used whole blood, collected at baseline. The source is an adult who was a healthcare worker with PCR-confirmed SARS-CoV-2 infection or an uninfected control (not recorded which).

V usage is TRBV7-8 and J usage is TRBJ1-6; no definite D call. The CDR3 is 13 amino acids. The germline CDR1 and CDR2 sequences are SGHVS and FQNEAQ. The V end lost 5 bases, the J end lost 8 bases, and 10 bases lay between the germline ends. This CDR3 reads CASSLRIDSPLHF. DNA for the CDR3: TGTGCCAGCAGCCTGCGGATCGATTCACCCCTCCACTTT.

V and J are TRBV6-2 or TRBV6-3 and TRBJ1-4; D is unclear. This CDR3 has 13 amino acids. V was clipped by 6 bases and J by 8 bases, with 13 bases between them. The V gene's germline CDR1 is MNHEY and CDR2 SVGEGT. For the CDR3, the DNA is TGTGCCAGCAGACGGAACGGGAACGAAAAACTGTTTTTT. Its translation is CASRRNGNEKLFF.

The chain is built from TRBV19 and TRBJ2-7; D is ambiguous. The CDR3 is 14 residues long. V gave up 6 bases and J gave up 2 bases, with 14 bases separating them. The germline V gene has CDR1 LNHDA and CDR2 SQIVND (reference sequence). This CDR3 is CASSPDGRTYEQYF. The CDR3 DNA follows: TGTGCCAGTAGCCCGGACGGTCGAACCTACGAGCAGTACTTC.

The rearrangement joins TRBV28 to TRBJ2-3; the D gene is possibly TRBD2 (7 bases). The CDR3 totals 16 residues. The V end was cut by 4 bases, the J end by 1 base, with 15 bases between. CDR1 and CDR2 from the germline V gene are MDHEN and SYDVKM. The CDR3 sequence is CASSSPRGGRTDTQYF. CDR3 sequence (DNA): TGTGCCAGCAGTTCACCGCGCGGGGGCCGCACAGATACGCAGTATTTT.

This clonotype was counted a few times. This chain uses TRBV3-1 with TRBJ1-2; no definite D call. Trimming cost V 4 bases and J 0 bases, with 6 bases left between them. This CDR3 has 13 residues. Per germline, CDR1 LGHDT and CDR2 YNNKEL (reference sequence). CDR3 sequence reads: CASSRGTNYGYTF. The CDR3 coding sequence is TGTGCCAGCAGCCGCGGAACTAACTATGGCTACACCTTC.

V usage is TRBV6-6 and J usage is TRBJ2-1; D may be TRBD2 (6 bases). V lost 7 bases, J lost 0 bases, and 13 bases lay in between. This CDR3 comprises 15 residues. Germline CDR1 is MNHNY and CDR2 is SVGAGI (reference sequence). CDR3 sequence (DNA): TGTGCCAGCACAAATGCGGGGTACTCCTACAATGAGCAGTTCTTC. Translated: CASTNAGYSYNEQFF.

This clonotype was seen repeatedly, ten times or more. This rearrangement joins TRBV20-1 to TRBJ2-1; D uncertain. Germline assignment: CDR1 DFQATT and CDR2 SNEGSKA (reference sequence). There are 10 residues in the CDR3. Between the trimmed V and J ends, which lost 4 bases and 13 bases, there was a span of 11 bases. In DNA, the CDR3 is TGCAGTGCTATTTTAATCTTCCAGTTCTTC. Its translation is CSAILIFQFF.

In its sample, this clonotype was seen a few times. The chain couples TRBV6-5 to TRBJ1-1, with D unclear. The CDR3 contains 14 residues. V was shortened by 2 bases and J by 1 base, with 8 bases between the two germline ends. Germline V gene lookup returns CDR1 MNHEY and CDR2 SVGAGI. The CDR3 spells CASSYKGGNTEAFF. The CDR3 region has the DNA TGTGCCAGCAGTTACAAGGGAGGGAACACTGAAGCTTTCTTT.

The V call is TRBV9, the J call TRBJ1-1; D uncertain. This CDR3 region has 14 residues. Germline V lookup: CDR1 SGDLS, CDR2 YYNGEE. V lost 0 bases and J lost 5, with 11 bases in between. This chain's CDR3 is CASSVDARPTEAFF. CDR3 in DNA: TGTGCCAGCAGCGTAGATGCCCGACCGACTGAAGCTTTCTTT.

There are many counts of this clonotype. The chain combines TRBV11-2 with TRBJ2-7; D might be TRBD1 (5 bases). The CDR3 length is 17 residues. The germline V gene has CDR1 SGHAT and CDR2 FQNNGV. V lost 1 base, J lost 3 bases, and 19 bases lay in between. CDR3 bases: TGTGCCAGCAGCTTAGTTATGACAGCTCTCCCTCTCTACGAGCAGTACTTC. It encodes CASSLVMTALPLYEQYF.

The J gene is TRBJ1-1, the V gene TRBV7-9, with TRBD1 identical over 9 bases. J lost 1 base, V lost 2 bases, and 2 bases had no gene match. Germline lookup yields CDR1 SEHNR and CDR2 FQNEAQ (reference sequence). CDR3 size: 15 residues. CDR3 nucleotide sequence: TGTGCCAGCAGCTTAAGGGACAGGGAGAACACTGAAGCTTTCTTT. It encodes CASSLRDRENTEAFF.

The CDR3: CASSSDFYEQFF. CDR3 nucleotides: TGTGCCAGCAGCTCGGACTTTTATGAGCAGTTCTTC. V usage is TRBV7-2 and J usage is TRBJ2-1; a possible D gene is TRBD2 (5 bases). The CDR3 contains 12 residues. CDR1 and CDR2 (germline): SGHTA, FQGNSA. Between the trimmed V and J ends, which lost 4 bases and 8 bases, there was a span of 9 bases.

V gene TRBV28 combines with J gene TRBJ2-1; 9 positions agree with TRBD1. The CDR3 runs to 16 residues. The V segment lost 4 bases and the J segment 4 bases; nucleotides outside the gene matches: 8. Germline CDR1 MDHEN, CDR2 SYDVKM. CDR3: CASSSSGTGTYNEQFF. In DNA, the CDR3 is TGTGCCAGCAGTTCGTCCGGGACAGGGACATACAATGAGCAGTTCTTC.